These 22 T cell receptor beta chains came from one sample sequenced in a study of blood T cell repertoires in COVID-19. Assay used: immunoSEQ multiplex PCR; TCRdb lists only in-frame clones, some missing. The sample has under 300,000 clones; 70% to 90% are singletons. Material: peripheral blood. The origin of the receptors is a woman under 40 with acute or convalescent COVID-19.

The gene calls are TRBV10-3 and TRBJ2-5, with 8 nucleotides matching TRBD2. CDR1 ENHRY and CDR2 SYGVKD come from the germline V gene. This CDR3 spans 14 amino acids. J was trimmed by 3 bases and V by 4 bases; bases with no gene match: 4. CDR3 sequence: CAISVREAKETQYF. CDR3 nucleotides: TGTGCCATCAGTGTGCGGGAGGCAAAAGAGACCCAGTACTTC.

V and J are TRBV6-5 and TRBJ1-2; 8 bases match TRBD1. Germline lookup yields CDR1 MNHEY and CDR2 SVGAGI. The CDR3 runs 15 residues. The junction had 8 bases not matched to a gene; V was cut back by 1 base and J by 7 bases. The CDR3 reads CASSYFIGQGSGYTF. CDR3 coding DNA: TGTGCCAGCAGTTACTTCATTGGACAGGGAAGTGGCTACACCTTC.

The chain recombines TRBV6-5 with TRBJ2-5; D may be TRBD2 (5 bases). The germline CDR1 and CDR2 sequences are MNHEY and SVGAGI. This CDR3 comprises 15 residues. Trimming took 8 bases from V and 1 from J, leaving 17 bases between them. CDR3 protein: CASAWQGRGQETQYF. CDR3 nucleotides: TGTGCCAGCGCCTGGCAAGGACGGGGCCAAGAGACCCAGTACTTC.

This sequence joins TRBV7-9 and TRBJ1-1, with TRBD1 identical over 7 bases. CDR1 and CDR2 from the germline V gene are SEHNR and FQNEAQ (reference sequence). The CDR3 is 15 residues long. With V trimmed by 3 bases and J by 3 bases, 7 bases remained unmatched. CDR3 in DNA: TGTGCCAGCAGCTTGGCACAGGGGCGCGACACTGAAGCTTTCTTT. Protein sequence: CASSLAQGRDTEAFF. Based on the CDR3 plus reference TRBV7-9 and TRBJ1-1, the full variable domain is DTGVSQNPRHKITKRGQNVTFRCDPISEHNRLYWYRQTLGQGPEFLTYFQNEAQLEKSRLLSDRFSAERPKGSFSTLEIQRTEQGDSAMYLCASSLAQGRDTEAFFGQGTRLTVV.

The chain employs TRBV7-8 and TRBJ2-7, with D possibly being TRBD2 (6 bases). Germline V gene sequence: CDR1 SGHVS, CDR2 FQNEAQ. The CDR3 is 15 residues long. Trimming stripped 5 bases from V and 3 bases from J, with 17 bases between. The CDR3: CASSPRESLFYEQYF. The CDR3 DNA is TGTGCCAGCAGCCCCCGGGAGTCATTGTTCTACGAGCAGTACTTC.

The chain couples TRBV11-3 to TRBJ2-1, with 10 bases that match TRBD2. With 5 bases clipped from V and 4 bases from J, the junction kept 5 bases outside the gene matches. Germline V CDR1 and CDR2: SGHNT, YENEEA. The CDR3 length is 15 residues. The CDR3: CASSPGLANYNEQFF. The CDR3 DNA sequence: TGTGCCAGCAGCCCGGGACTAGCGAATTACAATGAGCAGTTCTTC.

This clone was detected a few times. The J gene is TRBJ1-1, the V gene TRBV10-1, with a possible D match to TRBD1 (6 bases). The V gene's germline CDR1 is WNHNN and CDR2 SYGVQD (reference sequence). The CDR3 contains 15 residues. The V end lost 6 bases, the J end lost 2 bases, and 16 bases lay between the germline ends. CDR3 amino acids: CASREDSNSNTEAFF. CDR3 nucleotide sequence: TGCGCCAGCAGAGAGGACAGCAACTCTAACACTGAAGCTTTCTTT.

The chain links TRBV28 to TRBJ2-2, with a possible D match to TRBD1 (6 bases). CDR1 and CDR2 (germline): MDHEN, SYDVKM. The V and J ends lost 7 bases and 6 bases respectively, with 21 bases between them. The length of the CDR3 is 16 residues. CDR3 nucleotides: TGTGCCAGCACCCCCCCGCTGCAGGGGATCCCCGGGGAGCTGTTTTTT. Protein sequence: CASTPPLQGIPGELFF.

The V call is TRBV10-1, the J call TRBJ2-2; TRBD1 agrees at 7 bases. CDR1 and CDR2 (germline): WNHNN, SYGVQD (reference sequence). The J segment lost 6 bases and the V segment lost 6 bases, leaving 7 bases of the junction unmatched. The CDR3 spans 14 residues. The chain's CDR3 is CASSRTGSPGELFF. For the CDR3, the DNA is TGCGCCAGCAGCCGGACAGGCTCCCCCGGGGAGCTGTTTTTT.

This chain joins TRBV10-2 and TRBJ1-6; 7 nucleotides line up with TRBD1. The CDR3 sequence is 13 residues long. The germline CDR1 and CDR2 sequences are WSHSY and SAAADI. Losses at the gene ends were 6 bases for V and 9 bases for J; bases not matched to a gene: 5. Here the CDR3 reads CASRGQSGSPLHF. The CDR3 bases are TGCGCCAGCAGGGGACAGTCAGGTTCACCCCTCCACTTT.

Here the CDR3 DNA reads TGTGCCAGCTCACCGGGACAGGTAGCAGAGACCCAGTACTTC. Translated: CASSPGQVAETQYF. V and J are TRBV18 and TRBJ2-5; 8 positions match TRBD1. Per the germline V gene, CDR1 is KGHSH and CDR2 is LQKENI. V lost 3 bases, J lost 4 bases, and 4 bases stayed unmatched. The CDR3 runs to 14 residues.

The V call is TRBV19, the J call TRBJ2-5; 8 nucleotides line up with TRBD1. After removal of 1 base from V and 5 bases from J, the junction contained 9 bases not matched to a gene. Germline CDR1 reads LNHDA; CDR2 reads SQIVND (reference sequence). There are 16 residues in the CDR3. CDR3 region: CASSIGVGQGRETQYF. The CDR3 bases are TGTGCCAGTAGTATAGGTGTCGGACAGGGAAGGGAGACCCAGTACTTC.

This rearrangement joins TRBV19 to TRBJ2-2, with 11 bases fitting TRBD2. The CDR3 loop spans 18 amino acids. V lost 7 bases to trimming and J lost 2 bases; unmatched junction nucleotides: 12. CDR1 is LNHDA, CDR2 SQIVND, per germline (reference sequence). The CDR3: CASTLKIAGGGNTGELFF. In DNA form, the CDR3 reads TGTGCCAGTACTCTCAAGATAGCGGGAGGGGGAAACACCGGGGAGCTGTTTTTT. Full variable domain (remainder filled in from reference TRBV19 and TRBJ2-2): DGGITQSPKYLFRKEGQNVTLSCEQNLNHDAMYWYRQDPGQGLRLIYYSQIVNDFQKGDIAEGYSVSREKKESFPLTVTSAQKNPTAFYLCASTLKIAGGGNTGELFFGEGSRLTVL.

This clone was detected only once. J is TRBJ2-1 and V is TRBV4-3, with 8 bases lining up with TRBD2. The CDR3 loop spans 16 amino acids. V lost 1 base, J lost 8 bases, and 10 bases stayed unmatched. CDR1 and CDR2 (germline): LGHNA, YSLEER. The CDR3 coding sequence is TGCGCCAGCAGCCAAGGTCCGGGAGGGCCGACGGATGAGCAGTTCTTC. It translates to CASSQGPGGPTDEQFF.

This rearrangement joins TRBV15 to TRBJ2-5, with TRBD1 as a possible D gene (6 bases). The V and J ends lost 5 bases and 4 bases respectively, with 17 bases between them. Germline V gene lookup returns CDR1 LNHNV and CDR2 YYDKDF (reference sequence). The CDR3 spans 15 residues. Written as DNA, the CDR3 is TGTGCCACCAGCCCAAACCCTGGACAGTTAGAGACCCAGTACTTC. Translation gives CATSPNPGQLETQYF.

In this sample, this clone turned up a few times. The rearrangement joins TRBV5-1 to TRBJ2-7; possibly TRBD1 for D (5 bases). CDR3 length: 15 residues. Trimming left V 0 bases short and J 2 bases short, with 12 bases between. Germline V gene data show CDR1 as SGHRS and CDR2 as YFSETQ. CDR3: CASSLATVTTYEQYF. The CDR3 bases are TGCGCCAGCAGCTTGGCGACAGTAACTACCTACGAGCAGTACTTC.

The rearrangement joins TRBV6-2 or TRBV6-3 to TRBJ2-1; TRBD2 matches 15 bases. The germline V gene encodes CDR1 MNHEY and CDR2 SVGEGT. The CDR3 is 19 residues long. V was pared by 0 bases and J by 2 bases, with 5 bases of the junction left unmatched. As DNA, the CDR3 is TGTGCCAGCAGTTACTCCGGACTAGCGGGAGGGCCGACCTACAATGAGCAGTTCTTC. Protein product: CASSYSGLAGGPTYNEQFF.

The rearrangement joins TRBV19 to TRBJ1-2; 8 positions match TRBD1. CDR3 size: 14 residues. V lost 5 bases to trimming and J lost 5 bases; unmatched junction nucleotides: 7. Germline V gene lookup returns CDR1 LNHDA and CDR2 SQIVND (reference sequence). CDR3 sequence: CASSATGVRYGYTF. As DNA, the CDR3 is TGTGCCAGTAGTGCGACAGGGGTTAGATATGGCTACACCTTC.

DNA of the CDR3: TGTGCCAGCAGCTTAGGTAAGGGGCTGGATGAGCAGTTCTTC. Encoded protein: CASSLGKGLDEQFF. The genes are TRBV7-9 and TRBJ2-1, with D possibly being TRBD1 (5 bases). The CDR3 length is 14 residues. Germline V CDR1 and CDR2: SEHNR, FQNEAQ (reference sequence). V lost 1 base, J lost 8 bases, and 12 bases lay in between.

This clone was detected once. The chain uses TRBV29-1 and TRBJ1-3; D gene uncertain. Trimming pared 0 bases from V and 4 bases from J, leaving 10 bases between. Germline values: CDR1 SQVTM, CDR2 ANQGSEA. This CDR3 spans 14 amino acids. The CDR3 loop reads CSVEELLQGNTIYF. The CDR3 DNA reads TGCAGCGTTGAAGAACTCCTACAGGGAAACACCATATATTTT. The whole variable domain, remainder taken from reference TRBV29-1 and TRBJ1-3, is SAVISQKPSRDICQRGTSLTIQCQVDSQVTMMFWYRQQPGQSLTLIATANQGSEATYESGFVIDKFPISRPNLTFSTLTVSNMSPEDSSIYLCSVEELLQGNTIYFGEGSWLTVV.

The J gene is TRBJ1-1, the V gene TRBV7-9; 8 nucleotides align to TRBD1. The CDR3 covers 14 residues. With V trimmed by 5 bases and J by 3 bases, 5 bases remained unmatched. The germline V gene has CDR1 SEHNR and CDR2 FQNEAQ (reference sequence). CDR3 bases: TGTGCCAGCAGCACGACAGGGGCGCACACTGAAGCTTTCTTT. Its protein product is CASSTTGAHTEAFF.

This chain links TRBV6-2 or TRBV6-3 with TRBJ2-3; 12 bases fit TRBD2. The germline V gene has CDR1 MNHEY and CDR2 SVGEGT. This CDR3 comprises 19 residues. After removal of 0 bases from V and 1 base from J, the junction contained 8 bases not matched to a gene. CDR3 loop: CASSYSVTSGSLGTDTQYF. Written as DNA, the CDR3 is TGTGCCAGCAGTTACTCGGTGACTAGCGGGAGTCTTGGCACAGATACGCAGTATTTT.